The T cell receptor (beta chain) under discussion was sequenced for a study of blood T cell repertoires in COVID-19. The overall study: Some COVID-19 samples were acute and others convalescent; all came from the United States, Italy and Spain.

The germline gives CDR1 SGHAT, CDR2 FQNNGV. The CDR3 sequence is 13 residues long. Trimming took 4 bases from V and 1 from J, leaving 7 bases between them. Study processing details: Amplification of reference gene primers was used by the study to estimate nucleated cell counts. Sequencing used immunoSEQ multiplex PCR; TCRdb keeps in-frame clones, though not all of them. From that table come the V and J calls and clone size; the DNA was used to work out D and trimming. The table includes 150,000 to 200,000 clones, 88% detected once. Everyone who took part was roughly 18 to 89 years old, and they came from about two dozen US areas.

Specimen: PBMCs or T cells enriched from blood (not recorded which). The receptor was derived from a woman aged 18-29 years who had recovered from COVID-19. The gene calls are TRBV11-2 and TRBJ1-1; D might be TRBD1 (6 bases). DNA of the CDR3: TGTGCCAGCAGCTGGGACAAGAACACTGAAGCTTTCTTT. It specifies CASSWDKNTEAFF.